This TCR beta chain was identified during a study of blood T cells in healthy people across ages. About the study: Template switching retrieved approximately one barcoded beta molecule for each two T cells.

Germline V lookup: CDR1 SGHVS, CDR2 FQNEAQ. Between the trimmed V and J ends, which lost 2 bases and 6 bases, there was a span of 14 bases. There are 15 residues in the CDR3. Sample-barcoded 5' priming and a J-beta primer mix drove a second PCR of about 6 to 12 cycles. TCRdb reprocessed the 5' RACE reads with MiXCR, giving one entry per CDR3 protein. The data contain just under 550,000 distinct CDR3 sequences, approximately 25% of them seen just once; the ten biggest clones take up around 10%. Every sample gave at least 5 micrograms of total RNA when it was extracted. This sample was also put to use in a study of T cells of mothers and their children. From that report: RNA that had been extracted went wholly into cDNA synthesis, at around 1.4 ug per 15 ul. Slightly higher but non-significant overlap marked related mother-child pairs versus unrelated pairs.

Sequencing was performed on blood. The genes are TRBV7-8 and TRBJ1-5; weak D call: TRBD1 (6 bases). The source of this sequence is a boy aged 5-17 years in good health. This CDR3 is CASSLYQGPVQPQHF. The DNA for the CDR3 is TGTGCCAGCAGCTTATACCAGGGGCCGGTTCAGCCCCAGCATTTT.